These 20 T cell receptor beta chains share one sample of origin, sequenced in a study of blood T cell repertoires in COVID-19 (TCRdb year 2020). The library was produced with the immunoSEQ multiplex PCR assay. TCRdb's version of the immuneACCESS table is confined to in-frame rearrangements and falls short of the full clone set. An unresolved V gene accounts for under half of the shortfall where checked; the remainder is of unknown origin. For this sample there are approximately 230,000 clones; 85% to 90% appear just once. Approximately 3.7% of the sample rests with the top ten. Source material: PBMCs or T cells enriched from blood (not recorded which). The receptors derive from a woman aged 25-40 years who had recovered from COVID-19.

The chain is built from TRBV6-1 and TRBJ2-7; 7 nucleotides line up with TRBD1. Germline CDR1 MNHNS, CDR2 SASEGT. Trimming removed 3 bases from V and 5 bases from J; junction bases left unmatched: 13. This CDR3 comprises 16 residues. The CDR3: CASSDPGTEPVHEQYF. The CDR3 DNA reads TGTGCCAGCAGTGACCCTGGGACAGAGCCTGTCCACGAGCAGTACTTC.

CDR3 loop: CASSLRGRYYGYTF. The CDR3 DNA sequence: TGTGCCAGCAGTTTAAGGGGCCGGTACTATGGCTACACCTTC. The rearrangement joins TRBV28 to TRBJ1-2; tentative D call: TRBD1 (5 bases). The V and J ends lost 2 bases and 3 bases respectively, with 10 bases between them. The CDR3 has 14 amino acids. CDR1 is MDHEN and CDR2 is SYDVKM in the germline V gene.

This rearrangement joins TRBV5-4 to TRBJ1-4, with 8 bases identical to TRBD1. Trimming removed 1 base from V and 3 bases from J; junction bases left unmatched: 2. Germline V gene sequence: CDR1 SGHNT, CDR2 YYREEE (reference sequence). CDR3 size: 15 residues. The CDR3 here is CASSLTGGANEKLFF. For the CDR3, the DNA is TGTGCCAGCAGCTTGACAGGGGGGGCTAATGAAAAACTGTTTTTT.

J is TRBJ1-1 and V is TRBV28; a possible D gene is TRBD1 (5 bases). Germline V gene data show CDR1 as MDHEN and CDR2 as SYDVKM. The V end was cut by 7 bases, the J end by 0 bases, with 12 bases between. The CDR3 has 14 amino acids. The CDR3 protein is CASTAGLLNTEAFF. The CDR3 nucleotides read TGTGCCAGCACCGCGGGACTGTTGAACACTGAAGCTTTCTTT.

The chain carries TRBV21-1 and TRBJ1-6; the table assigns TRBD1, which was not confirmed against the DNA. TRBV21-1 is designated a pseudogene. This CDR3 comprises 14 residues. The CDR3 nucleotides are TGTGCCAGCGGGGCGCACCCTGATAGTTCACCCCTCCACTTT. Its translation: CASGAHPDSSPLHF.

This chain joins TRBV7-2 and TRBJ1-2, with D possibly being TRBD1 (5 bases). The V gene's germline CDR1 is SGHTA and CDR2 FQGNSA. The CDR3 length is 17 residues. Trimming shortened V by 0 bases and J by 4 bases, and 18 bases separated the two germline ends. CDR3: CASSLATGGNSIYGYTF. CDR3 DNA: TGTGCCAGCAGCTTAGCCACGGGGGGGAACAGTATCTATGGCTACACCTTC.

The V call is TRBV11-2, the J call TRBJ1-6; no reliable D call. V lost 0 bases, J lost 8 bases, and 5 bases lay in between. CDR1 SGHAT and CDR2 FQNNGV come from the germline V gene. CDR3 length: 13 residues. CDR3 sequence (DNA): TGTGCCAGCAGCTTAGATCGGGATTCACCCCTCCACTTT. Translating it yields CASSLDRDSPLHF.

The V gene is TRBV29-1, the J gene TRBJ1-1; D possibly corresponds to TRBD1 (6 bases). Germline lookup yields CDR1 SQVTM and CDR2 ANQGSEA. Trimming took 6 bases from V and 3 from J, leaving 14 bases between them. This CDR3 region has 13 residues. The CDR3 coding sequence is TGCAGCGTCCTACAGGGTGGCGACACTGAAGCTTTCTTT. This translates into CSVLQGGDTEAFF.

The chain joins TRBV12-3 or TRBV12-4 to TRBJ2-1; no clear D. This CDR3 comprises 13 residues. V lost 4 bases to trimming and J lost 8 bases, with 12 bases between them. The CDR3 DNA sequence: TGTGCCAGCAGTTCCCCCTCTGTCTATGAGCAGTTCTTC. Translation gives CASSSPSVYEQFF.

V and J are TRBV5-1 and TRBJ1-1; 9 nucleotides align to TRBD1. The trim removed 3 bases at V and 8 bases at J, leaving 8 bases unmatched. Germline CDR1 SGHRS, CDR2 YFSETQ. The CDR3 is 14 residues long. The CDR3 protein is CASSWDREVPEAFF. The CDR3 region has the DNA TGCGCCAGCAGCTGGGACAGGGAGGTCCCCGAAGCTTTCTTT.

The J gene is TRBJ1-2, the V gene TRBV15; TRBD1 agrees at 8 bases. The CDR3 has 16 residues. The V and J ends lost 0 bases and 8 bases, in that order; junction bases with no gene match: 11. Per the germline V gene, CDR1 is LNHNV and CDR2 is YYDKDF (reference sequence). In DNA, the CDR3 is TGTGCCACCAGCAGAGAGTCCGCAGGGGGCTTAGGAGGCTACACCTTC. Residues: CATSRESAGGLGGYTF.

The CDR3 spells CASSAHIRQETQYF. CDR3 DNA sequence: TGTGCCAGCAGCGCCCACATCCGCCAAGAGACCCAGTACTTC. The chain employs TRBV11-1 and TRBJ2-5; D unresolved. The CDR3 runs 14 residues. Trimming cost V 5 bases and J 1 base, with 11 bases left between them. Germline assignment: CDR1 SGHAT and CDR2 FQDESV (reference sequence). The whole variable domain, filled in from reference TRBV11-1 and TRBJ2-5, reads EAEVAQSPRYKITEKSQAVAFWCDPISGHATLYWYRQILGQGPELLVQFQDESVVDDSQLPKDRFSAERLKGVDSTLKIQPAELGDSAMYLCASSAHIRQETQYFGPGTRLLVL.

V usage is TRBV6-2 or TRBV6-3 and J usage is TRBJ2-1; TRBD2 might be the D (6 bases). This CDR3 is 15 amino acids long. Germline assignment: CDR1 MNHEY and CDR2 SVGEGT. V was trimmed by 1 base and J by 4 bases, leaving 11 bases between them. CDR3 in amino acids: CASSYFGTPYNEQFF. DNA of the CDR3: TGTGCCAGCAGTTACTTTGGGACTCCGTACAATGAGCAGTTCTTC.

V gene TRBV5-5 combines with J gene TRBJ2-2, with D possibly being TRBD1 (6 bases). This CDR3 is 16 amino acids long. Trimming shortened V by 0 bases and J by 6 bases, and 15 bases separated the two germline ends. The germline gives CDR1 SGHKS, CDR2 YYEKEE (reference sequence). The CDR3 DNA reads as TGTGCCAGCAGCTTGGTTGGGCAGGGGCGCGCCGGGGAGCTGTTTTTT. Translation: CASSLVGQGRAGELFF.

This clone has just one count. V usage is TRBV6-2 or TRBV6-3 and J usage is TRBJ1-6; D is uncertain. Per the germline V gene, CDR1 is MNHEY and CDR2 is SVGEGT. Trimming pared 2 bases from V and 5 bases from J, leaving 13 bases between. There are 16 residues in the CDR3. CDR3 residues: CASSYPPRRNNSPLHF. CDR3 coding DNA: TGTGCCAGCAGTTACCCCCCCCGGAGAAATAATTCACCCCTCCACTTT.

The CDR3 loop reads CASSLRGLDEKLFF. Written as DNA, the CDR3 is TGTGCCAGCAGCTTACGGGGTCTGGATGAAAAACTGTTTTTT. The rearrangement uses TRBV7-9 and TRBJ1-4; D not certain. The CDR3 length is 14 residues. The germline CDR1 and CDR2 sequences are SEHNR and FQNEAQ (reference sequence). Trimming pared 2 bases from V and 6 bases from J, leaving 10 bases between.

The rearrangement uses TRBV6-2 or TRBV6-3 and TRBJ1-5; D not resolved. This CDR3 has 13 residues. CDR1 MNHEY and CDR2 SVGEGT come from the germline V gene. Trimming took off 4 bases at V and 0 bases at J, with 4 bases between the two ends. CDR3 sequence: CASSSLSNQPQHF. In DNA form, the CDR3 reads TGTGCCAGCAGTTCCCTTAGCAATCAGCCCCAGCATTTT.

As DNA, the CDR3 is TGTGCCAGCAGCGCTGATCCACTCAATGGCTACACCTTC. It is translated as CASSADPLNGYTF. V usage is TRBV9 and J usage is TRBJ1-2; D is undetermined. Trimming shortened V by 3 bases and J by 6 bases, and 12 bases separated the two germline ends. CDR1 is SGDLS and CDR2 is YYNGEE in the germline V gene. The CDR3 consists of 13 residues.

The chain links TRBV6-5 to TRBJ1-1, with TRBD1 identical over 7 bases. After removal of 10 bases from V and 3 bases from J, the junction contained 8 bases not matched to a gene. This CDR3 has 13 amino acids. The V gene's germline CDR1 is MNHEY and CDR2 SVGAGI. The CDR3 DNA follows: TGTGCCACCCAAACCAGGGGGGACACTGAAGCTTTCTTT. Translating gives CATQTRGDTEAFF.

This chain connects TRBV12-3 or TRBV12-4 to TRBJ1-5; D is unresolved. Trimming took 2 bases from V and 4 from J, leaving 6 bases between them. The CDR3 length is 13 residues. The CDR3: CASSLSENQPQHF. As DNA, the CDR3 is TGTGCCAGCAGTTTATCCGAGAATCAGCCCCAGCATTTT.